The clone carrying this T cell receptor (beta chain) occurred many times. The antigen is not known. This sample stems from a study of Graves' ophthalmopathy and Graves' hyperthyroidism. Study details: Hyperthyroidism showing no ophthalmopathy within 18 months of follow-up was stable.

Amplified material comprised TCR beta CDR3 regions derived from RNA transcripts. HTBI-primed RT-PCR formed the first round, and a multiplex PCR formed the second. TCRdb fed the multiplex PCR reads into MiXCR, producing one record per CDR3 protein. Of a few hundred thousand distinct CDR3 sequences listed, roughly 40% are singletons. Study-wide points: The authors also found most expanded thyroid clonotypes above 0.001 frequency in blood. The model's prediction of ophthalmopathy progression had just over 70% sensitivity and around 77% specificity.

The authors diagnosed from clinical symptoms, serum thyroxine, TRAb, thyroid ultrasound and orbital computed tomography. Germline-derived CDR1 and CDR2 are ENHRY and SYGVKD. The V and J ends lost 10 bases and 4 bases respectively, with 19 bases between them. The CDR3 covers 14 residues. Material for sequencing was peripheral blood or thyroid tissue (not recorded which). This TCR was recovered from an adult man with Graves' hyperthyroidism. J is TRBJ1-2 and V is TRBV10-3; tentative D call: TRBD1 (6 bases). The CDR3 DNA is TGTGCCACCGAAGAACAGGGAATCCGCTATGGCTACACCTTC. Translation gives CATEEQGIRYGYTF.